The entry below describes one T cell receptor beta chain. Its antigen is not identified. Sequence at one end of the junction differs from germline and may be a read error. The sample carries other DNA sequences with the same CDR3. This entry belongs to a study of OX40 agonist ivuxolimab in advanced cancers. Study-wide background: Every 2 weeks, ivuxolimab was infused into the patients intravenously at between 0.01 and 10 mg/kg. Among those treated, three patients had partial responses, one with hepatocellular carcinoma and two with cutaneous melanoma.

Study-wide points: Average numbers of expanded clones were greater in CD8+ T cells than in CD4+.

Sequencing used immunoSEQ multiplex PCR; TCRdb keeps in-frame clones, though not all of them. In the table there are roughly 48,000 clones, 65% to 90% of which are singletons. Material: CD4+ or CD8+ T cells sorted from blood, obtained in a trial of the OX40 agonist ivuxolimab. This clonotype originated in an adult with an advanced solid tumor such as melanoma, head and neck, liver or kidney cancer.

DNA for the CDR3: TGCGCCAGCAGCACCGGAGTGGAGTTAGCCTTTCTGAGGAACACCATATATTTT. Translation: CASSTGVELAFLRNTIYF. J is TRBJ1-3 and V is TRBV9; D remains ambiguous. The CDR3 totals 18 residues. Per germline, CDR1 SGDLS and CDR2 YYNGEE.